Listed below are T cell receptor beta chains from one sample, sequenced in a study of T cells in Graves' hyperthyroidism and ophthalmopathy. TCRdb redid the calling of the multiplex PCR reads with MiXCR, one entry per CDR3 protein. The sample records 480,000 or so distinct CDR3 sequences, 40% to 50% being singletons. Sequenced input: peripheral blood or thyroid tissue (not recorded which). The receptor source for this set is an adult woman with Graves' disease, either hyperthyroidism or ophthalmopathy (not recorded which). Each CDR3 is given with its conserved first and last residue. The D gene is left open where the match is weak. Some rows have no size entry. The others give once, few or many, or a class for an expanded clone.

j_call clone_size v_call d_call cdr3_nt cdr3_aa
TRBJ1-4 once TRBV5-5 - TGTGCCAGCAGCTCCCCAGGGAGTTCGGGGGAAAAACTGTTTTTT CASSSPGSSGEKLFF
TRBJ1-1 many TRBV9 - TGTGCCAGCAGCGTAGATGCGGGCCCTATCACTGAAGCTTTCTTT CASSVDAGPITEAFF
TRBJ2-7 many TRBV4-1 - TGCGCCAGCAGCCAAGTTGGTAGCGCAACCTACGAGCAGTACTTC CASSQVGSATYEQYF
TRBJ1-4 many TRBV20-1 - TGCAGTGCTAGAGTTGGGGCAGATAATGAAAAACTGTTTTTT CSARVGADNEKLFF
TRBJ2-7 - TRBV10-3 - TGTGCCATCAGTGTCCGGGACCAGACCTACGAGCAGTACTTC CAISVRDQTYEQYF
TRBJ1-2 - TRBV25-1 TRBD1 TGTGCCAGCAGTAACACAGGGGATAATGGCTACACCTTC CASSNTGDNGYTF
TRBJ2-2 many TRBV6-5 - TGTGCCAGCAGATACGGGACTTCAAACACCGGGGAGCTGTTTTTT CASRYGTSNTGELFF
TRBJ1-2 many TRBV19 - TGTGCCAGTAGTATACGAAAAGGACAGCGCAACTATGGCTACACCTTC CASSIRKGQRNYGYTF
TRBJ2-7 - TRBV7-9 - TGTGCCAGCACCACCGGACTGGAGAACACCGGGGAGCTGTACTTC CASTTGLENTGELYF
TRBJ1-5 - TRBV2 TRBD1 TGTGCCAGCCTCAGGGACAGGGGGACGGAGACCCAGCATTTT CASLRDRGTETQHF